This is a list of T cell receptor beta chains from one sample in a study of shared clonotypes between healthy human individuals. Some clones are missing from TCRdb's copy, which holds only in-frame ones; the method was immunoSEQ multiplex PCR. Here the sample spans millions of clones, 85% to 95% being singletons. The sample comprised naive CD8+ T cells sorted from blood. Receptor source: a man between 18 and 35 years old in good health. The CDR3 runs from the conserved cysteine through the conserved F or W. A D gene is named only where the DNA matches it firmly. The size of a clone is reported for some rows only, either as once, few or many, or as a class for expanded clones.

CDR3	DNA	D	V	J	size
CSAREVGAQYF	TGCAGTGCTAGAGAGGTGGGGGCCCAGTACTTC	.	TRBV20-1	TRBJ2-5	.
CASSQEILGKSLSGANVLTF	TGCGCCAGCAGCCAAGAGATACTGGGGAAATCTCTCTCTGGGGCCAACGTCCTGACTTTC	.	TRBV4-3	TRBJ2-6	.
CASSYEISGANVLTF	TGTGCCAGCAGCTATGAAATCTCTGGGGCCAACGTCCTGACTTTC	.	TRBV11-2	TRBJ2-6	.
CASSVVGRAQETQYF	TGTGCCAGCAGCGTAGTCGGGAGGGCCCAAGAGACCCAGTACTTC	TRBD2	TRBV9	TRBJ2-5	once
CASSLERTGELFF	TGTGCCAGCAGCTTAGAGCGCACCGGGGAGCTGTTTTTT	.	TRBV7-2	TRBJ2-2	.
CASSLGGSPHNEQFF	TGTGCCAGCAGCTTAGGAGGTTCCCCACACAATGAGCAGTTCTTC	.	TRBV11-2	TRBJ2-1	.
CASSVLTSGIYNEQFF	TGTGCCAGCAGCGTACTTACTAGCGGGATTTACAATGAGCAGTTCTTC	TRBD2	TRBV13	TRBJ2-1	once
CASSSPGQGTYEQYF	TGTGCCAGCAGTTCCCCGGGACAGGGGACCTACGAGCAGTACTTC	TRBD1	TRBV5-4	TRBJ2-7	.
CASSQDQGQGLATQYF	TGCGCCAGCAGCCAAGATCAGGGACAGGGGTTGGCAACCCAGTACTTC	TRBD1	TRBV4-3	TRBJ2-5	.
CASSLVATNTEAFF	TGTGCCAGCAGCTTGGTCGCGACTAACACTGAAGCTTTCTTT	.	TRBV5-6	TRBJ1-1	once
CASSQTGAISYEQYF	TGCGCCAGCAGCCAGACAGGGGCAATCTCCTACGAGCAGTACTTC	TRBD1	TRBV4-1	TRBJ2-7	.
CAWSLTWGGTMVQQFF	TGTGCCTGGAGCCTCACTTGGGGGGGGACTATGGTTCAGCAGTTCTTC	TRBD2	TRBV30	TRBJ2-1	.
CASSILGLAGGNEQFF	TGTGCCAGTAGTATCTTGGGACTAGCGGGAGGCAATGAGCAGTTCTTC	TRBD2	TRBV19	TRBJ2-1	.
CASRQRPREAFF	TGTGCCAGCAGACAGCGTCCCAGGGAAGCTTTCTTT	.	TRBV28	TRBJ1-1	once
CASSSRQPPYEQYF	TGCGCCAGCAGCTCCCGACAACCTCCCTACGAGCAGTACTTC	.	TRBV4-1	TRBJ2-7	.
CASSPRQWAGNTEAFF	TGTGCCAGCAGCCCGCGACAGTGGGCGGGGAACACTGAAGCTTTCTTT	.	TRBV5-6	TRBJ1-1	.
CASSGTSGKTDTQYF	TGTGCCAGCAGCGGGACTAGCGGGAAGACAGATACGCAGTATTTT	TRBD2	TRBV11-2	TRBJ2-3	.
CASRPPTGDEQYF	TGTGCCAGCAGACCACCGACAGGGGACGAGCAGTACTTC	TRBD1	TRBV11-2	TRBJ2-7	.
CASSLPNGTGSSYEQYF	TGCGCCAGCAGCTTGCCGAACGGGACAGGGAGCTCCTACGAGCAGTACTTC	TRBD1	TRBV5-1	TRBJ2-7	.
CASGSGTGWEKLFF	TGTGCCAGCGGTTCCGGGACAGGGTGGGAAAAACTGTTTTTC	TRBD1	TRBV6-5	TRBJ1-4	.
CASSSQGPTYEQYF	TGTGCCAGCAGCTCACAGGGGCCCACCTACGAGCAGTACTTC	TRBD1	TRBV11-2	TRBJ2-7	.
CATGAATYEQYF	TGTGCAACAGGGGCCGCCACCTACGAGCAGTACTTC	TRBD1	TRBV10-3	TRBJ2-7	.
CASSAGVAASYEQYF	TGTGCCAGCAGCGCCGGGGTAGCGGCATCCTACGAGCAGTACTTC	.	TRBV5-4	TRBJ2-7	.
CASRPTSGGWSYNEQFF	TGTGCCAGCAGACCGACTAGCGGGGGGTGGTCCTACAATGAGCAGTTCTTC	TRBD2	TRBV7-9	TRBJ2-1	.
CASSLWRASEQFF	TGTGCCAGCAGTTTGTGGAGGGCCTCTGAGCAGTTCTTC	.	TRBV6-5	TRBJ2-1	.
CASSWDLGEGYEQYF	TGCGCCAGCAGCTGGGACCTAGGGGAAGGCTACGAGCAGTACTTC	.	TRBV5-1	TRBJ2-7	.
CASSLAQGSYGYTF	TGTGCCAGCAGCTTAGCCCAGGGTAGCTATGGCTACACCTTC	.	TRBV7-9	TRBJ1-2	few
CASSPWEGAVYEQYF	TGTGCCAGCAGCCCCTGGGAGGGGGCGGTTTACGAGCAGTACTTC	.	TRBV7-8	TRBJ2-7	.
CASSQGAGDGEQYF	TGCGCCAGCAGCCAAGGCGCGGGAGATGGGGAGCAGTACTTC	TRBD2	TRBV4-1	TRBJ2-7	.
CASSIYRDSYEQYF	TGTGCCAGTAGTATTTACCGGGACTCCTACGAGCAGTACTTC	.	TRBV19	TRBJ2-7	.
CASSQLLGPRDEKLFF	TGCGCCAGCAGCCAACTACTAGGACCGAGGGATGAAAAACTGTTTTTT	.	TRBV4-1	TRBJ1-4	.
CASSSREFFLLQGGELFF	TGCGCCAGCAGCTCCCGGGAATTCTTCCTCCTGCAGGGCGGGGAGCTGTTTTTT	.	TRBV5-1	TRBJ2-2	.